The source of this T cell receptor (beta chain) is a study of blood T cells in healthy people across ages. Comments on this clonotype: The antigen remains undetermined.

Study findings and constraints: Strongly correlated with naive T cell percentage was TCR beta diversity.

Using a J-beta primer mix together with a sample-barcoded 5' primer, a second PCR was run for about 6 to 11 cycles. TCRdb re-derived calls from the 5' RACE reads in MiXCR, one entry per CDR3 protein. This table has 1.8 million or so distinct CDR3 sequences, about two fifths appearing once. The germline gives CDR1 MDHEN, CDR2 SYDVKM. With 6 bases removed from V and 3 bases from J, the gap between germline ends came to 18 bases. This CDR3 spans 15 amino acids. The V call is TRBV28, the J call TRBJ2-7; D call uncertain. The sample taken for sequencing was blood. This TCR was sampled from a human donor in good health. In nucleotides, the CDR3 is TGTGCCAGCAGCTCCGGCTTGAACACCTACTACGAGCAGTACTTC. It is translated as CASSSGLNTYYEQYF.